This note documents a single TCR beta chain sequence. This entry belongs to a study of blood T cells in healthy people across ages. The study drew donors from healthy Caucasian individuals in Russia aged roughly 6 to 90. Sample-barcoded 5' priming and a J-beta primer mix drove a second PCR of roughly 6 to 12 cycles. Sequencing yielded, for each sample, at least 2.5 million paired-end reads carrying CDR3. TCRdb redid the calling of the 5' RACE reads with MiXCR, one entry per CDR3 protein. The sample has 800,000 to 900,000 distinct CDR3 sequences, less than 80% seen once. The V gene's germline CDR1 is MNHNS and CDR2 SASEGT. CDR3 length: 12 residues. The V gene lost 7 bases and the J gene lost 5 bases, with 12 bases spanning the gap.

The sequence was collected from a young man in good health. The chain has TRBV6-1 and TRBJ2-7; the D gene is possibly TRBD1 (5 bases). Sequencing was performed on blood. CDR3 DNA: TGTGCCAGCACCTTGACAGCAGACGAGCAGTACTTC. It is translated as CASTLTADEQYF.